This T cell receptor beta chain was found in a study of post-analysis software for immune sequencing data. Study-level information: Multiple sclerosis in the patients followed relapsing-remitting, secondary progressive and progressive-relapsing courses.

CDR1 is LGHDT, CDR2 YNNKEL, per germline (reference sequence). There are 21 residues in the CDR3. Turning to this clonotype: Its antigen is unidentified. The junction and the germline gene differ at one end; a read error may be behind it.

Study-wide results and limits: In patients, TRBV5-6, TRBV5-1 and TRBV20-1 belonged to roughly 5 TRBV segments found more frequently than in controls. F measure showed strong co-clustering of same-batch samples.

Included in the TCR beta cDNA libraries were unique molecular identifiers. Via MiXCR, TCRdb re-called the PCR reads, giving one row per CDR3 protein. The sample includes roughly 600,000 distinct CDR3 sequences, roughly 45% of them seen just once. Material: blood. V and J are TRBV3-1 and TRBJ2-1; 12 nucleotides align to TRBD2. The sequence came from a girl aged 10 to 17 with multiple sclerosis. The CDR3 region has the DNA TGTGCCAGCAGCCCCCTACTAGCGGGAGGTGCCCACACTTTACCCTACAGTGAGCAGTTCTTC. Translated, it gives CASSPLLAGGAHTLPYSEQFF.